The rows below give T cell receptor beta chains drawn from one sample of a study of blood T cell repertoires in COVID-19. Some clones are missing from TCRdb's copy, which holds only in-frame ones; the method was immunoSEQ multiplex PCR. Of around 100,000 clones in the sample, roughly 84% were seen once. The sequenced sample was peripheral blood. Receptors were obtained from a human donor in a cohort sampled during active or convalescent COVID-19. Each CDR3 is given with its conserved first and last residue. D genes are given only for firm matches. Size tells how often a clone was seen (once, few, many) or the class of an expanded clone, and some rows leave it out.

cdr3_nt: TGTGCCAGCAGCTTAGCCAGGAACACTGAAGCTTTCTTT
cdr3_aa: CASSLARNTEAFF
j_call: TRBJ1-1
d_call: NA
clone_size: NA
v_call: TRBV11-3

cdr3_nt: TGTGCTAGTGGTTTCGCTGGGGGGATTATGAACACTGAAGCTTTCTTT
cdr3_aa: CASGFAGGIMNTEAFF
j_call: TRBJ1-1
d_call: NA
clone_size: NA
v_call: TRBV12-5

cdr3_nt: TGTGCCAGCAGCTTCGACAGACCTAATTCACCCCTCCACTTT
cdr3_aa: CASSFDRPNSPLHF
j_call: TRBJ1-6
d_call: NA
clone_size: NA
v_call: TRBV7-8

cdr3_nt: TGCGCCAGCACCCTAACAGGGGACCCTTCCATGAACACTGAAGCTTTCTTT
cdr3_aa: CASTLTGDPSMNTEAFF
j_call: TRBJ1-1
d_call: TRBD1
clone_size: NA
v_call: TRBV5-1

cdr3_nt: TGTGCCAGCAGCTTAGGCCCTGGCCAGGCCTCTAACTATGGCTACACCTTC
cdr3_aa: CASSLGPGQASNYGYTF
j_call: TRBJ1-2
d_call: NA
clone_size: few
v_call: TRBV7-3

cdr3_nt: TGTGCCAGTAATAGCCAATATAATTCACCCCTCCACTTT
cdr3_aa: CASNSQYNSPLHF
j_call: TRBJ1-6
d_call: NA
clone_size: NA
v_call: TRBV19

cdr3_nt: TGTGCCAGCTCACCACGTCCGATTAGACAAAACACCGGGGAGCTGTTTTTT
cdr3_aa: CASSPRPIRQNTGELFF
j_call: TRBJ2-2
d_call: NA
clone_size: NA
v_call: TRBV18

cdr3_nt: TGTGCCAGCAGTGAGATTGGGCGGGACACTGAAGCTTTCTTT
cdr3_aa: CASSEIGRDTEAFF
j_call: TRBJ1-1
d_call: NA
clone_size: once
v_call: TRBV2

cdr3_nt: TGTGCTAGTGGTTTGGTACGGACAGGGCCTAATGAAAAACTGTTTTTT
cdr3_aa: CASGLVRTGPNEKLFF
j_call: TRBJ1-4
d_call: TRBD1
clone_size: NA
v_call: TRBV12-5

cdr3_nt: TGTGCCAGCAGTAGAATTCGGGGGGTGAACAATGAGCAGTTCTTC
cdr3_aa: CASSRIRGVNNEQFF
j_call: TRBJ2-1
d_call: TRBD2
clone_size: NA
v_call: TRBV27

cdr3_nt: TGCAGCGTTGAAATCGACACGCAGTACTTC
cdr3_aa: CSVEIDTQYF
j_call: TRBJ2-7
d_call: NA
clone_size: few
v_call: TRBV29-1

cdr3_nt: TGTGCCAGTAGTTCCCATCTGACTTGGGTCGAGCAGTACTTC
cdr3_aa: CASSSHLTWVEQYF
j_call: TRBJ2-7
d_call: NA
clone_size: NA
v_call: TRBV19

cdr3_nt: TGTGCCAGCAGCCACTCATCGCGGGGGTGGCAAGAGACCCAGTACTTC
cdr3_aa: CASSHSSRGWQETQYF
j_call: TRBJ2-5
d_call: TRBD2
clone_size: NA
v_call: TRBV11-2

cdr3_nt: TGTGCCAGCAGCTTAAGGTCGGCCGGGACAGCCCTCCACTTT
cdr3_aa: CASSLRSAGTALHF
j_call: TRBJ1-6
d_call: TRBD1
clone_size: NA
v_call: TRBV7-3

cdr3_nt: TGTGCCAGTAGCTCCACAGGGGGCGGTTCTGAAGCTTTCTTT
cdr3_aa: CASSSTGGGSEAFF
j_call: TRBJ1-1
d_call: TRBD1
clone_size: NA
v_call: TRBV19

cdr3_nt: TGTGCCAGCAGCCAAGATGCTAGCGGGGGAAGGGTGACCCAGTACTTC
cdr3_aa: CASSQDASGGRVTQYF
j_call: TRBJ2-5
d_call: TRBD2
clone_size: NA
v_call: TRBV14

cdr3_nt: TGCAGCGTTGAAGTCGGGGGGGTGTACAATGAGCAGTTCTTC
cdr3_aa: CSVEVGGVYNEQFF
j_call: TRBJ2-1
d_call: TRBD2
clone_size: NA
v_call: TRBV29-1

cdr3_nt: TGTGCCAGCTCACCTATACAGGGTGGTGCTAACTATGGCTACACCTTC
cdr3_aa: CASSPIQGGANYGYTF
j_call: TRBJ1-2
d_call: NA
clone_size: NA
v_call: TRBV18

cdr3_nt: TGCGCCAGCAGCCAGCAGCTGGGAGACTCCTACGAGCAGTACTTC
cdr3_aa: CASSQQLGDSYEQYF
j_call: TRBJ2-7
d_call: NA
clone_size: NA
v_call: TRBV4-1

cdr3_nt: TGTGCCAGCAGCCGACTAGGGACGGAATATGGCTACACCTTC
cdr3_aa: CASSRLGTEYGYTF
j_call: TRBJ1-2
d_call: NA
clone_size: NA
v_call: TRBV9

cdr3_nt: TGCGCCAGCAGCTTTCGCCTGACACTGAACACTGAAGCTTTCTTT
cdr3_aa: CASSFRLTLNTEAFF
j_call: TRBJ1-1
d_call: NA
clone_size: once
v_call: TRBV4-1

cdr3_nt: TGTGCCAGCTCGGACAGGCGATTGAACACTGAAGCTTTCTTT
cdr3_aa: CASSDRRLNTEAFF
j_call: TRBJ1-1
d_call: TRBD1
clone_size: NA
v_call: TRBV6-5

cdr3_nt: TGCAGCGTTGGAGGGCGGGGAGTGGGCACTGAAGCTTTCTTT
cdr3_aa: CSVGGRGVGTEAFF
j_call: TRBJ1-1
d_call: NA
clone_size: NA
v_call: TRBV29-1

cdr3_nt: TGTGCCTGGGCTTCTGGGGTGATCCCAGGGACGCAGTATTTT
cdr3_aa: CAWASGVIPGTQYF
j_call: TRBJ2-3
d_call: NA
clone_size: NA
v_call: TRBV30

cdr3_nt: TGTGCCAGCCAGGTGGGCTATGGCTACACCTTC
cdr3_aa: CASQVGYGYTF
j_call: TRBJ1-2
d_call: NA
clone_size: NA
v_call: TRBV6-6

cdr3_nt: TGTGCCAGCAGCTTAGAGAGAGGCGAACGTCCCTACGAGCAGTACTTC
cdr3_aa: CASSLERGERPYEQYF
j_call: TRBJ2-7
d_call: NA
clone_size: once
v_call: TRBV11-2

cdr3_nt: TGCAGCGTTCGGGGATTAGCACCCCTCCACTTT
cdr3_aa: CSVRGLAPLHF
j_call: TRBJ1-6
d_call: NA
clone_size: NA
v_call: TRBV29-1

cdr3_nt: TGTGCCAGTAGTATCGGGAGGGACACTGAAGCTTTCTTT
cdr3_aa: CASSIGRDTEAFF
j_call: TRBJ1-1
d_call: NA
clone_size: NA
v_call: TRBV19

cdr3_nt: TGTGCCATCAGGCGACAGCTTGAGGAGGAAAAACTGTTTTTT
cdr3_aa: CAIRRQLEEEKLFF
j_call: TRBJ1-4
d_call: NA
clone_size: NA
v_call: TRBV10-3

cdr3_nt: TGTGCCTGGAGTGTCTACACCTCGGGACTAAGGACGGCTAGGGAGACCCAGTACTTC
cdr3_aa: CAWSVYTSGLRTARETQYF
j_call: TRBJ2-5
d_call: TRBD2
clone_size: NA
v_call: TRBV30

cdr3_nt: TGTGCCAGCAGCTCCAGGGGGGATCAGCCCCAGCATTTT
cdr3_aa: CASSSRGDQPQHF
j_call: TRBJ1-5
d_call: TRBD1
clone_size: once
v_call: TRBV5-5

cdr3_nt: TGTGCCAGCAGCTCGGGCCCAGGGAGGGGTGAGCCCCAGCATTTT
cdr3_aa: CASSSGPGRGEPQHF
j_call: TRBJ1-5
d_call: NA
clone_size: NA
v_call: TRBV7-2